Below are 31 T cell receptor beta chains sequenced from a single sample in a study of T cell responses to AZD1222 COVID-19 vaccine. Profiled with immunoSEQ multiplex PCR; TCRdb holds only in-frame clones, not every one. The repertoire includes more than 150,000 clones, 87% of them detected once, and about a tenth sits in the top ten. The sequenced sample was peripheral blood, obtained 28 days after the second AZD1222 dose. The receptor source for this set is an adult who received the AZD1222 COVID-19 vaccine.

The V and J genes are TRBV7-2 and TRBJ2-1; the D is unclear. The CDR3 length is 13 residues. Germline CDR1 is SGHTA and CDR2 is FQGNSA. V lost 0 bases and J lost 8, with 8 bases in between. In nucleotides, the CDR3 is TGTGCCAGCAGCTTAGCGGCAGACGATGAGCAGTTCTTC. Its protein is CASSLAADDEQFF.

This rearrangement joins TRBV19 to TRBJ2-1, with TRBD1 matching 9 bases. Germline V CDR1 and CDR2: LNHDA, SQIVND (reference sequence). This CDR3 spans 16 amino acids. V lost 4 bases, J lost 3 bases, and 7 bases stayed unmatched. The CDR3, as DNA: TGTGCCAGTAGTACATTCGGACAGGGGATCTACAATGAGCAGTTCTTC. It is translated as CASSTFGQGIYNEQFF. Supplemented by reference TRBV19 and TRBJ2-1, the full variable domain reads DGGITQSPKYLFRKEGQNVTLSCEQNLNHDAMYWYRQDPGQGLRLIYYSQIVNDFQKGDIAEGYSVSREKKESFPLTVTSAQKNPTAFYLCASSTFGQGIYNEQFFGPGTRLTVL.

The chain has TRBV29-1 and TRBJ2-3; possibly TRBD1 for D (8 bases). Germline values: CDR1 SQVTM, CDR2 ANQGSEA. V was shortened by 8 bases and J by 3 bases, with 15 bases between the two germline ends. The CDR3 loop spans 13 amino acids. The CDR3: CSSQGGPTDTQYF. The CDR3 nucleotides are TGCAGCTCACAGGGGGGGCCGACAGATACGCAGTATTTT.

Comments on this clone: Distinct nucleotide sequences in the sample also encode this CDR3. The chain employs TRBV7-2 and TRBJ2-6, with D perhaps being TRBD1 or TRBD2 (5 bases each). V lost 1 base, J lost 0 bases, and 7 bases lay in between. The CDR3 runs 16 residues. Per germline, CDR1 SGHTA and CDR2 FQGNSA. Here the CDR3 DNA reads TGTGCCAGCAGCTTAGGTGGGGGCTCTGGGGCCAACGTCCTGACTTTC. Encoded protein: CASSLGGGSGANVLTF.

The chain combines TRBV29-1 with TRBJ2-7; 8 bases line up with TRBD2. Germline assignment: CDR1 SQVTM and CDR2 ANQGSEA. This CDR3 contains 13 residues. The V segment lost 1 base and the J segment 7 bases; nucleotides outside the gene matches: 6. The CDR3 DNA sequence: TGCAGCGTTGAAGCTAGCGGGCCTGGGGAGCAGTACTTC. Residues: CSVEASGPGEQYF.

J is TRBJ1-1 and V is TRBV7-9, with 7 bases aligning to TRBD1. This CDR3 contains 12 residues. Germline lookup yields CDR1 SEHNR and CDR2 FQNEAQ (reference sequence). The V gene end was trimmed by 6 bases and the J gene end by 7 bases; junction bases not matched to a gene: 5. The CDR3 sequence: CASRQGYNEAFF. Written as DNA, the CDR3 is TGTGCCAGCAGACAGGGGTACAATGAAGCTTTCTTT. Filled out from reference TRBV7-9 and TRBJ1-1, the complete variable domain reads DTGVSQNPRHKITKRGQNVTFRCDPISEHNRLYWYRQTLGQGPEFLTYFQNEAQLEKSRLLSDRFSAERPKGSFSTLEIQRTEQGDSAMYLCASRQGYNEAFFGQGTRLTVV.

This rearrangement joins TRBV6-1 to TRBJ2-2; TRBD2 agrees at 7 bases. V was clipped by 2 bases and J by 8 bases; unmatched bases: 5. CDR3 length equals 14 residues. Germline-derived CDR1 and CDR2 are MNHNS and SASEGT. CDR3 coding DNA: TGTGCCAGCAGTGAAACGGGGGGAGCGGGGGAGCTGTTTTTT. Translation gives CASSETGGAGELFF.

This chain's CDR3 is CASSEVGQNEQFF. The CDR3, as DNA: TGCGCCAGCAGTGAGGTAGGACAGAATGAGCAGTTCTTC. The chain recombines TRBV10-1 with TRBJ2-1; tentative D call: TRBD1 (6 bases). The CDR3 covers 13 residues. Germline V lookup: CDR1 WNHNN, CDR2 SYGVQD (reference sequence). V gave up 2 bases and J gave up 7 bases, with 9 bases separating them.

The chain links TRBV5-1 to TRBJ2-1; maybe TRBD2 (6 bases). Germline CDR1 and CDR2: SGHRS and YFSETQ. This CDR3 has 13 residues. Trimming cost V 4 bases and J 7 bases, with 12 bases left between them. The CDR3 DNA is TGCGCCAGCAGCCCGGACGGGGGAAATGAGCAGTTCTTC. Its translation is CASSPDGGNEQFF.

The rearrangement joins TRBV7-8 to TRBJ1-1; tentative D call: TRBD1 (6 bases). V shed 0 bases and J shed 2 bases, with 7 bases lying between them. The CDR3 contains 14 residues. CDR1 and CDR2 from the germline V gene are SGHVS and FQNEAQ. The DNA of the CDR3 is TGTGCCAGCAGCTTAGCAGGGGGTAACACTGAAGCTTTCTTT. It codes for CASSLAGGNTEAFF.

This clone was recorded once. This sequence joins TRBV11-3 and TRBJ2-5, with a possible D match to TRBD1 (6 bases). CDR3 size: 15 residues. CDR1 and CDR2 from the germline V gene are SGHNT and YENEEA. V was trimmed by 5 bases and J by 6 bases, leaving 19 bases between them. The CDR3 sequence is CASSHAGDVSKTQYF. In DNA, the CDR3 is TGTGCCAGCAGCCACGCAGGGGACGTTAGCAAGACCCAGTACTTC.

The J gene is TRBJ2-7, the V gene TRBV6-2 or TRBV6-3; D remains unclear. Trimming cost V 0 bases and J 2 bases, with 17 bases left between them. Germline V gene data show CDR1 as MNHEY and CDR2 as SVGEGT. The CDR3 sequence is 17 residues long. DNA for the CDR3: TGTGCCAGCAGTTACTCGTTCGGGCCAGGTGGGACCTACGAGCAGTACTTC. It is translated as CASSYSFGPGGTYEQYF.

The V call is TRBV24-1, the J call TRBJ2-2; 8 bases line up with TRBD2. V was clipped by 8 bases and J by 3 bases; unmatched bases: 10. CDR1 is KGHDR, CDR2 SFDVKD, per germline. The CDR3 runs 16 residues. The CDR3: CATTAGLAGDTGELFF. In DNA form, the CDR3 reads TGTGCCACCACAGCCGGACTAGCCGGAGACACCGGGGAGCTGTTTTTT.

This chain uses TRBV5-1 with TRBJ1-4; D is unresolved. The germline V gene encodes CDR1 SGHRS and CDR2 YFSETQ. CDR3 length: 14 amino acids. V lost 2 bases to trimming and J lost 8 bases, with 13 bases between them. The DNA for the CDR3 is TGCGCCAGCAGCTTTCACCCGGACGGAGAAAAACTGTTTTTT. Translation: CASSFHPDGEKLFF.

The count of this clone is one. The V gene is TRBV7-8, the J gene TRBJ2-5; TRBD2 matches 8 bases. The ends lost 1 base at V and 5 bases at J; junction bases unmatched: 6. The CDR3 is made up of 15 amino acids. Germline CDR1 SGHVS, CDR2 FQNEAQ. CDR3 region: CASSLEASGRETQYF. DNA for the CDR3: TGTGCCAGCAGCTTAGAGGCTAGCGGGCGGGAGACCCAGTACTTC. The complete variable domain, with remaining parts taken from reference TRBV7-8 and TRBJ2-5, reads GAGVSQSPRYKVAKRGQDVALRCDPISGHVSLFWYQQALGQGPEFLTYFQNEAQLDKSGLPSDRFFAERPEGSVSTLKIQRTQQEDSAVYLCASSLEASGRETQYFGPGTRLLVL.

This clone was counted between two and nine times. The J gene is TRBJ2-1, the V gene TRBV6-2 or TRBV6-3; the match to TRBD1 covers 12 bases. The CDR3 loop spans 17 amino acids. V lost 2 bases to trimming and J lost 7 bases; unmatched junction nucleotides: 9. Per the germline V gene, CDR1 is MNHEY and CDR2 is SVGEGT. CDR3 amino acids: CASSYKKGQGARNEQFF. CDR3 in DNA: TGTGCCAGCAGTTACAAAAAGGGACAGGGGGCAAGGAATGAGCAGTTCTTC.

V gene TRBV18 combines with J gene TRBJ2-3, with 11 nucleotides matching TRBD2. The junction had 0 bases not matched to a gene; V was cut back by 2 bases and J by 5 bases. Germline V lookup: CDR1 KGHSH, CDR2 LQKENI. This CDR3 is 14 amino acids long. The CDR3 protein is CASSPGTSGDTQYF. The CDR3 DNA follows: TGTGCCAGCTCACCAGGGACTAGCGGAGATACGCAGTATTTT.

V gene TRBV7-3 combines with J gene TRBJ1-1; D is unresolved. The CDR3 has 13 amino acids. Looked up from germline, CDR1 is SGHTA and CDR2 is FQGTGA. The V end was cut by 5 bases, the J end by 4 bases, with 11 bases between. CDR3 protein: CASSIYVGTEAFF. CDR3 DNA sequence: TGTGCCAGCAGCATATACGTGGGCACTGAAGCTTTCTTT.

CDR3 in amino acids: CASSPLGGQGPKMSEKLFF. In nucleotides, the CDR3 is TGTGCCAGCAGTCCACTCGGGGGACAGGGGCCTAAAATGAGTGAAAAACTGTTTTTT. The chain employs TRBV27 and TRBJ1-4; 10 bases are a match to TRBD1. Trimming removed 5 bases from V and 7 bases from J; junction bases left unmatched: 19. CDR1 MNHEY and CDR2 SMNVEV come from the germline V gene (reference sequence). This CDR3 comprises 19 residues. The full variable domain, in which reference TRBV27 and TRBJ1-4 provide the parts outside the CDR3, is EAQVTQNPRYLITVTGKKLTVTCSQNMNHEYMSWYRQDPGLGLRQIYYSMNVEVTDKGDVPEGYKVSRKEKRNFPLILESPSPNQTSLYFCASSPLGGQGPKMSEKLFFGSGTQLSVL.

The chain joins TRBV28 to TRBJ1-5; the D gene is possibly TRBD1 (5 bases). CDR1 and CDR2 from the germline V gene are MDHEN and SYDVKM. This CDR3 is built from 18 residues. V lost 2 bases and J lost 1, with 18 bases in between. The CDR3 spells CASSLGLLQGRSNQPQHF. For the CDR3, the DNA is TGTGCCAGCAGTTTAGGCCTACTCCAGGGAAGAAGCAATCAGCCCCAGCATTTT.

The rearrangement links TRBV15 to TRBJ2-5; tentative D call: TRBD1 (6 bases). Germline assignment: CDR1 LNHNV and CDR2 YYDKDF (reference sequence). V was cut by 0 bases and J by 2 bases, with 10 bases left in between. The length of the CDR3 is 15 residues. The CDR3 DNA reads TGTGCCACCAGCAGAGATTCCCAGGGGCAAGAGACCCAGTACTTC. Its translation: CATSRDSQGQETQYF. Full variable domain (outside the CDR3, taken from reference TRBV15 and TRBJ2-5): DAMVIQNPRYQVTQFGKPVTLSCSQTLNHNVMYWYQQKSSQAPKLLFHYYDKDFNNEADTPDNFQSRRPNTSFCFLDIRSPGLGDTAMYLCATSRDSQGQETQYFGPGTRLLVL.

V and J are TRBV4-3 and TRBJ2-5; D not certain. Looked up from germline, CDR1 is LGHNA and CDR2 is YSLEER. The germline V and J ends were trimmed by 0 bases and 2 bases, with 10 bases remaining between them. The CDR3 loop spans 15 amino acids. CDR3 in amino acids: CASSQDISAQETQYF. CDR3 DNA: TGCGCCAGCAGCCAAGATATTTCAGCTCAAGAGACCCAGTACTTC.

This rearrangement joins TRBV6-5 to TRBJ1-4, with 9 bases that match TRBD1. V shed 6 bases and J 10 bases; nucleotides not matched to a gene: 9. Germline CDR1 MNHEY, CDR2 SVGAGI. The length of the CDR3 is 14 residues. The CDR3 region is CASSSGQGTGKLFF. In DNA form, the CDR3 reads TGTGCCAGCAGCTCGGGACAGGGTACCGGAAAACTGTTTTTT.

The V and J genes are TRBV5-1 and TRBJ2-5, with D perhaps matching TRBD2 (6 bases). The germline V gene has CDR1 SGHRS and CDR2 YFSETQ. The germline V and J ends were trimmed by 6 bases and 5 bases, with 14 bases remaining between them. The CDR3 has 13 amino acids. Written as DNA, the CDR3 is TGCGCCAGCAAGGCAGAGCGGGTGGAGACCCAGTACTTC. Protein: CASKAERVETQYF.

The V call is TRBV2, the J call TRBJ2-1, with 8 bases that match TRBD2. The CDR3 runs to 14 residues. CDR1 SNHLY and CDR2 FYNNEI come from the germline V gene. The junction had 8 bases not matched to a gene; V was cut back by 3 bases and J by 10 bases. The CDR3 bases are TGTGCCAGCAGTGACCAGCGGGAGCTAGGAGAGCAGTTCTTC. Its translation: CASSDQRELGEQFF.

This chain joins TRBV19 and TRBJ1-2, with D possibly TRBD1 on 6 matching bases. The CDR3 loop spans 13 amino acids. V lost 6 bases and J 7 bases, leaving 15 bases between the germline ends. Looked up from germline, CDR1 is LNHDA and CDR2 is SQIVND (reference sequence). The CDR3 DNA is TGTGCCAGTAGCCAGACGGGGGCTTTTGGCTACACCTTC. Protein product: CASSQTGAFGYTF.

The chain links TRBV25-1 to TRBJ2-1; possibly TRBD1 or TRBD2 for D (5 bases each). The CDR3 has 13 residues. The germline V gene has CDR1 MGHDK and CDR2 SYGVNS. V was cut by 2 bases and J by 6 bases, with 8 bases left in between. In nucleotides, the CDR3 is TGTGCCAGCAGTGAAGAGAGGGGCAATGAGCAGTTCTTC. It encodes CASSEERGNEQFF.

This chain joins TRBV11-2 and TRBJ1-5; D not certain. Trimming removed 4 bases at V and 5 bases at J, with 15 bases between. Per the germline V gene, CDR1 is SGHAT and CDR2 is FQNNGV. The CDR3 has 15 residues. In DNA, the CDR3 is TGTGCCAGCAGCTGGAGTGCCGCCCCCCATCAGCCCCAGCATTTT. Its protein is CASSWSAAPHQPQHF.

This clone was seen a single time. This chain connects TRBV7-2 to TRBJ1-1, with 7 bases lining up with TRBD1. CDR1 SGHTA and CDR2 FQGNSA come from the germline V gene. This CDR3 has 14 amino acids. V shed 5 bases and J 4 bases; nucleotides not matched to a gene: 7. The CDR3 DNA is TGTGCCAGCAGCGGGCGACAGGGAGGCACTGAAGCTTTCTTT. Residues: CASSGRQGGTEAFF.

The chain carries TRBV5-1 and TRBJ2-5, with a possible D match to TRBD2 (5 bases). The CDR3 runs to 13 residues. Germline V gene data show CDR1 as SGHRS and CDR2 as YFSETQ. Trimming took 0 bases from V and 5 from J, leaving 8 bases between them. The CDR3 DNA sequence: TGCGCCAGCAGCTTGGTAAGGGAGGAGACCCAGTACTTC. Translating it yields CASSLVREETQYF. The entire variable domain, with the rest obtained from reference TRBV5-1 and TRBJ2-5, is as follows: KAGVTQTPRYLIKTRGQQVTLSCSPISGHRSVSWYQQTPGQGLQFLFEYFSETQRNKGNFPGRFSGRQFSNSRSEMNVSTLELGDSALYLCASSLVREETQYFGPGTRLLVL.

The rearrangement links TRBV10-3 to TRBJ1-6; 7 bases are shared with TRBD1. This CDR3 region has 15 residues. Germline CDR1 ENHRY, CDR2 SYGVKD. V was pared by 6 bases and J by 2 bases, with 4 bases of the junction left unmatched. CDR3 sequence (DNA): TGTGCCATCAGACCACAGGGGCCCTATAATTCACCCCTCCACTTT. As protein: CAIRPQGPYNSPLHF.